This TCR beta chain comes out of a study of CD8 T cells in ankylosing spondylitis. Study-wide results and caveats: A subset of motif variants has previously been described in the synovial fluid and blood of reactive arthritis. Reported data indicate significant enrichment of disease-linked clones within matched ankylosing spondylitis synovial fluid. CD8+ cells made up the disease-linked clones, which were relatively rare in peripheral blood. A TCR beta motif of 8 or 9 highly homologous variants appeared characteristic of ankylosing spondylitis blood.

Quantitative 5'-RACE with molecular barcodes was used to make the TCR beta libraries. TCRdb redid the calling of the 5' RACE reads with MiXCR, one entry per CDR3 protein. The data contain 670,000 or so distinct CDR3 sequences, about 20% of them singletons. This clonotype appeared a few times. Its antigen is currently unknown. The TCR originated in a male donor with ankylosing spondylitis. Specimen: blood, either unsorted or a sorted T cell fraction (not recorded which).

The CDR3 spells CAWSGDRGYQPQHF. As DNA, the CDR3 is TGTGCCTGGAGTGGAGACAGGGGCTATCAGCCCCAGCATTTT. V is TRBV30 and J is TRBJ1-5; 8 nucleotides line up with TRBD1. The V segment lost 1 base and the J segment 5 bases; nucleotides outside the gene matches: 4. The length of the CDR3 is 14 residues. The V gene's germline CDR1 is GTSNPN and CDR2 SVGIG (reference sequence).